This TCR beta chain was documented in a study of shared clonotypes between healthy human individuals (TCRdb year 2020). Study-level background: The cohort included a few men and a couple of women between 18 and 49 years of age. Libraries were prepared and TCR repertoires were sequenced by different laboratories using diverse techniques, in order to increase sequencing depth and limit assay-specific biases. The study deeply sequenced blood TCR repertoires of five healthy adults to estimate repertoire size and the extent of clonotype sharing between individuals. Each donor's leukapheresis produced roughly between roughly 0.85 and 9.5 billion PBMCs.

Notes on this clone: Its recognized antigen is unknown. One base away there is no much larger clone; base qualities are not given.

CDR1 and CDR2 (SNHLY, FYNNEI) derive from the germline V gene. Including the terminal cysteine and phenylalanine, the CDR3 comprises 12 residues. Kept here is only the CDR3 DNA, which spans 36 bases and is read in frame from base 1. Deletion took 4 bases off V and 5 bases off J, with a span of 8 bases between the germline ends. TCR CDR3 regions were amplified from genomic DNA by multiplex PCR using the deep immunoSEQ assay. Genomic DNA extracted from each cell subset was distributed evenly over all wells of several immunoSEQ 96-well plates, and each plate served as one replicate. For unsorted PBMC, each replicate PCR was loaded with approximately 300 ng genomic DNA, equivalent to roughly 33,000 T cell genomes. Unsorted PBMC genomic DNA was sequenced across ten immunoSEQ deep assay plates. Purified libraries were measured with a Qubit 3.0 fluorometer, size-checked on a Bioanalyzer 2100, and measured again with the KAPA Library Quantification kit. Every immunoSEQ 96-well plate was sequenced on a dedicated single-read 150-cycle Illumina NextSeq 550 flow cell. The authors processed their data as follows. Because only junctional sequences without quality scores were contained in the immunoSEQ output, filtering matching that applied to full-length reads could not be performed. Sequences were annotated with PyIR, a Python wrapper for IgBLAST v1.9, using IMGT germline references to assign V/J genes and CDR3. Reads with weak V/J assignments (E-value above 1e-6), missing CDR3, stop codons, out-of-frame junctions, or ambiguous translated residues were removed. V3J clonotypes were defined as sequences sharing the same inferred V gene, J gene, and CDR3 amino acid sequence. To compute the percentage overlap between repertoires, the number of shared unique clonotypes was divided by the size of the smaller repertoire. RTK rarefaction, the Chao1 estimator, and Recon v2.1 estimates of unobserved clonotypes were used to assess repertoire richness. This is the immuneACCESS table as TCRdb keeps it, with only in-frame sequences that have V and J called. A part of the clones is gone; compared with another copy, unresolved V genes explain less than half, and the rest is unexplained. Clone size and the V and J calls come from that table; the DNA yielded D and trimming. This sample is represented by approximately 480,000 clones; about 75% of them were singletons. About an eighth of the sample is held by the ten biggest clonotypes.

What the authors observed across the whole study: Because the study included only a small number of donors, the genetic and exposure-history diversity represented was limited. Only blood was sampled, and tissue TCR repertoires likely differ from those in blood. Pairwise subsampling led to the expectation that sequencing depth would affect the degree of clonotype sharing among donors.

The donors were healthy, HIV-negative adults who had no recently reported acute infections or vaccinations. Every donor was a Caucasian adult residing in Nashville, Tennessee, USA. For unsorted samples, roughly 91 million PBMCs were counted, and genomic DNA was extracted using the QIAamp DNA Blood Mini kit. After blood collection by leukapheresis, PBMCs were isolated using Ficoll-Histopaque density gradient centrifugation and then cryopreserved in the vapor phase of liquid nitrogen. Sequencing input: PBMCs. The rearranged chain carries TRBV2 and TRBJ2-5; the D gene cannot be resolved reliably. The TCR was taken from a woman between 40 and 55 years old in good health. Some clones in this sample may be carry-over from other donors' samples. The CDR3 in this case is CASSVYSETQYF. The sequenced DNA: TGTGCCAGCAGTGTCTATAGTGAGACCCAGTACTTC. With all but the CDR3 taken from the reference TRBV2 and TRBJ2-5 genes, the full variable domain is: EPEVTQTPSHQVTQMGQEVILRCVPISNHLYFYWYRQILGQKVEFLVSFYNNEISEKSEIFDDQFSVERPDGSNFTLKIRSTKLEDSAMYFCASSVYSETQYFGPGTRLLVL.